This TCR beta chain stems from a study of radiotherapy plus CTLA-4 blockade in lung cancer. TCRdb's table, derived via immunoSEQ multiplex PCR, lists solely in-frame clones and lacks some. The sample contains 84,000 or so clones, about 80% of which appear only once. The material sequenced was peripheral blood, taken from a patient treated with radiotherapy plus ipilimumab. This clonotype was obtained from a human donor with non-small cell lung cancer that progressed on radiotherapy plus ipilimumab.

CDR3 loop: CASSQEPAGALTDTQYF. In nucleotides, the CDR3 is TGTGCCAGCAGCCAAGAACCAGCGGGGGCTCTCACAGATACGCAGTATTTT. This chain links TRBV4-2 with TRBJ2-3; 8 nucleotides agree with TRBD2. Losses at the gene ends were 0 bases for V and 2 bases for J; bases not matched to a gene: 7. The CDR3 is 17 residues long. Looked up from germline, CDR1 is LGHNA and CDR2 is YNFKEQ.